The 22 T cell receptor beta chains listed next were all sequenced from one sample in a study of long-term antiretroviral therapy in people with HIV. Sequencing used immunoSEQ v3.0 at survey level. Clones were sequenced by immunoSEQ multiplex PCR, and TCRdb holds only the in-frame ones, with some missing. The sample includes some 28,000 clones, about 95% of them seen just once. The source was unsorted PBMCs, collected roughly 6 years after starting antiretroviral therapy. These receptors originate from a man aged 25-45 years with HIV.

The chain couples TRBV5-1 to TRBJ1-2; D not certain. The CDR3 extends over 14 amino acids. Germline-derived CDR1 and CDR2 are SGHRS and YFSETQ. With 0 bases removed from V and 4 bases from J, the gap between germline ends came to 10 bases. CDR3 sequence: CASSLGDGTYGYTF. Written as DNA, the CDR3 is TGCGCCAGCAGCTTGGGAGACGGAACCTATGGCTACACCTTC.

The V and J genes are TRBV7-2 and TRBJ2-7; no definite D call. The V gene's germline CDR1 is SGHTA and CDR2 FQGNSA. CDR3 length: 14 amino acids. Trimming cost V 4 bases and J 5 bases, with 15 bases left between them. The CDR3 region is CASSYPPPEDEQYF. The CDR3 DNA is TGTGCCAGCAGCTATCCCCCCCCGGAAGACGAGCAGTACTTC. Variable domain in full (rest from reference TRBV7-2 and TRBJ2-7): GAGVSQSPSNKVTEKGKDVELRCDPISGHTALYWYRQSLGQGLEFLIYFQGNSAPDKSGLPSDRFSAERTGGSVSTLTIQRTQQEDSAVYLCASSYPPPEDEQYFGPGTRLTVT.

This chain joins TRBV5-6 and TRBJ1-2, with 8 bases identical to TRBD1. The CDR3 extends over 13 amino acids. Germline V CDR1 and CDR2: SGHDT, YYEEEE. Losses at the gene ends were 3 bases for V and 7 bases for J; bases not matched to a gene: 5. CDR3 DNA sequence: TGTGCCAGCAGCTCGCAGGGGGCTGGTGGCTACACCTTC. Translated: CASSSQGAGGYTF.

The V and J genes are TRBV5-4 and TRBJ2-5; 13 nucleotides line up with TRBD2. V lost 4 bases to trimming and J lost 5 bases; unmatched junction nucleotides: 2. This CDR3 comprises 14 residues. Per germline, CDR1 SGHNT and CDR2 YYREEE (reference sequence). The CDR3 nucleotides read TGTGCCAGCAGCCTACTAGCGGGGGGGGAGACCCAGTACTTC. Protein sequence: CASSLLAGGETQYF.

The chain has TRBV10-3 and TRBJ1-1; no clear D. The CDR3 has 14 amino acids. Trimming took off 7 bases at V and 2 bases at J, with 14 bases between the two ends. The germline gives CDR1 ENHRY, CDR2 SYGVKD. CDR3 nucleotide sequence: TGTGCCATCACGCCCGGCAGGACCAACACTGAAGCTTTCTTT. It yields the protein CAITPGRTNTEAFF.

This sequence joins TRBV4-1 and TRBJ1-4; D call uncertain. The CDR3 extends over 14 amino acids. CDR1 MGHRA and CDR2 YSYEKL come from the germline V gene. V lost 6 bases and J 8 bases, leaving 16 bases between the germline ends. CDR3 coding DNA: TGCGCCAGCAGGATCCAGCCTTACGGGGAAAAACTGTTTTTT. Its protein product is CASRIQPYGEKLFF.

The V gene is TRBV15, the J gene TRBJ2-7, with D possibly matching TRBD2 (7 bases). Per the germline V gene, CDR1 is LNHNV and CDR2 is YYDKDF (reference sequence). V dropped 4 bases and J dropped 3 bases, with 10 bases sitting between them. This CDR3 contains 13 residues. The CDR3 bases are TGTGCCACCAGCAAGGGGGGGCTCTACGAGCAGTACTTC. As protein: CATSKGGLYEQYF.

Points on this clone: The germline gene is not matched at one end of the junction; a read error may be the cause. The chain employs TRBV7-7 and TRBJ2-3; D is ambiguous. There are 15 residues in the CDR3. Per the germline V gene, CDR1 is SSHAT and CDR2 is FNYEAQ (reference sequence). The CDR3 loop is CASSLRSESTDTQYF. CDR3 sequence (DNA): TGTGCTAGCAGCTTACGAAGCGAATCCACAGATACGCAGTATTTT.

The CDR3 here is CASASDSYNSPLHF. The CDR3 DNA follows: TGTGCCAGCGCCTCGGACAGCTATAATTCACCCCTCCACTTT. The J gene is TRBJ1-6, the V gene TRBV2; a weak D match, TRBD1 (6 bases). The CDR3 spans 14 residues. Per the germline V gene, CDR1 is SNHLY and CDR2 is FYNNEI. Trimming shortened V by 8 bases and J by 3 bases, and 11 bases separated the two germline ends. Full variable domain (outside the CDR3, taken from reference TRBV2 and TRBJ1-6): EPEVTQTPSHQVTQMGQEVILRCVPISNHLYFYWYRQILGQKVEFLVSFYNNEISEKSEIFDDQFSVERPDGSNFTLKIRSTKLEDSAMYFCASASDSYNSPLHFGNGTRLTVT.

This rearrangement joins TRBV30 to TRBJ1-3; TRBD1 agrees at 9 bases. Trimming at V came to 1 base and at J to 5 bases, leaving 3 bases not matched to a gene. This CDR3 has 14 residues. Germline values: CDR1 GTSNPN, CDR2 SVGIG (reference sequence). CDR3 in DNA: TGTGCCTGGAGTGAGGGACAGGGAAGAAACACCATATATTTT. Amino acid sequence: CAWSEGQGRNTIYF.

This clone was detected only once. This chain connects TRBV6-4 to TRBJ2-2; unclear D gene. V gave up 2 bases and J gave up 1 base, with 2 bases separating them. CDR3 size: 13 residues. Per germline, CDR1 MRHNA and CDR2 SNTAGT. The CDR3 DNA sequence: TGTGCCAGCAGTGACGGGAACACCGGGGAGCTGTTTTTT. Amino acids: CASSDGNTGELFF.

This clone showed up just once. This chain connects TRBV29-1 to TRBJ2-7, with D perhaps given as TRBD1 or TRBD2 (5 bases each). The CDR3 consists of 14 residues. Germline V gene lookup returns CDR1 SQVTM and CDR2 ANQGSEA. Trimming took 7 bases from V and 2 from J, leaving 18 bases between them. The DNA for the CDR3 is TGCAGCGCCGGAGCGGCGGGCAGGGCCTACGAGCAGTACTTC. This translates into CSAGAAGRAYEQYF.

The chain is built from TRBV6-6 and TRBJ2-4; D perhaps matches TRBD2 (5 bases). Germline V gives CDR1 MNHNY, CDR2 SVGAGI (reference sequence). V was clipped by 6 bases and J by 3 bases, with 12 bases between them. This CDR3 region has 14 residues. CDR3 nucleotides: TGTGCCAGCAGCGACGGGGTCTACAAAAACATTCAGTACTTC. Translating gives CASSDGVYKNIQYF.

The chain couples TRBV10-2 to TRBJ2-3; perhaps TRBD2 as D (5 bases). Germline V gene data show CDR1 as WSHSY and CDR2 as SAAADI. The V and J ends lost 2 bases and 3 bases respectively, with 9 bases between them. The CDR3 is 14 residues long. CDR3 amino acids: CASSEEGWTDTQYF. Here the CDR3 DNA reads TGCGCCAGCAGTGAGGAGGGTTGGACAGATACGCAGTATTTT.

On this clone itself: The junction and the germline gene differ at one end; a read error may be behind it. The chain employs TRBV5-5 and TRBJ2-3, with D hard to call. In germline, CDR1 is SGHKS, CDR2 YYEKEE (reference sequence). The CDR3 is 15 residues long. The CDR3 region is CASSQDMVGTDTQYF. The CDR3 DNA reads as TGCGCCAGCAGCCAAGACATGGTAGGGACAGATACGCAGTATTTT.

The CDR3 DNA reads as TGTGCCAGCAGCTTGGGCGGAAACACTGAAGCTTTCTTT. This encodes CASSLGGNTEAFF. The chain joins TRBV5-8 to TRBJ1-1, with D unclear. The V end was cut by 0 bases, the J end by 2 bases, with 5 bases between. The CDR3 runs 13 residues. CDR1 is SGHTS and CDR2 is YDEGEE in the germline V gene.

This chain links TRBV15 with TRBJ2-5, with D perhaps being TRBD1 or TRBD2 (6 bases each). The end of the DNA is better explained by TRBJ2-7, so the J call may be wrong. From germline, CDR1 is LNHNV and CDR2 YYDKDF (reference sequence). CDR3 length: 19 residues. CDR3 sequence (DNA): TGTGCCACCAGCAGAGAACGGGCCTCAGTGGGGGGCGCCTCCTACGAGCAGTACTTC. It translates to CATSRERASVGGASYEQYF.

The CDR3 here is CASSATGYNSPLHF. The CDR3, as DNA: TGTGCCAGCAGCGCGACAGGCTATAATTCACCCCTCCACTTT. The gene calls are TRBV7-9 and TRBJ1-6, with D perhaps matching TRBD1 (6 bases). In germline, CDR1 is SEHNR, CDR2 FQNEAQ (reference sequence). CDR3 size: 14 residues. Deletions cut 5 bases from V and 3 bases from J, with 8 bases between.

The chain employs TRBV5-4 and TRBJ1-4, with TRBD1 matching over 11 bases. The trim removed 4 bases at V and 0 bases at J, leaving 2 bases unmatched. CDR3 length: 16 residues. The V gene's germline CDR1 is SGHNT and CDR2 YYREEE (reference sequence). CDR3 DNA sequence: TGTGCCAGCAGCAGGACAGGGGGCGCAACTAATGAAAAACTGTTTTTT. Amino acids: CASSRTGGATNEKLFF.

The chain couples TRBV30 to TRBJ2-3; TRBD2 matches at 10 bases. Trimming removed 5 bases from V and 2 bases from J; junction bases left unmatched: 7. The CDR3 runs 15 residues. The germline CDR1 and CDR2 sequences are GTSNPN and SVGIG (reference sequence). This CDR3 is CAWGPGLAPTDTQYF. The CDR3 DNA reads as TGTGCCTGGGGACCGGGACTAGCGCCCACAGATACGCAGTATTTT.

This clone was found once. The chain uses TRBV13 and TRBJ2-7; 8 bases are shared with TRBD2. V trimming: 5 bases; J trimming: 2 bases; junction bases outside the gene matches: 8. Germline V gene lookup returns CDR1 PRHDT and CDR2 FYEKMQ (reference sequence). The CDR3 covers 15 residues. DNA of the CDR3: TGTGCCAGCAGCCCCGGAAGCGGGGGAACCTACGAGCAGTACTTC. The encoded protein is CASSPGSGGTYEQYF.

V is TRBV5-1 and J is TRBJ2-7, with D perhaps given as TRBD1 or TRBD2 (6 bases each). Germline values: CDR1 SGHRS, CDR2 YFSETQ. The V and J ends lost 10 bases and 5 bases respectively, with 19 bases between them. The CDR3 is made up of 13 amino acids. The CDR3 DNA follows: TGCGCCTCTACAAGGGGGTCGGGGGACGAGCAGTACTTC. Residues: CASTRGSGDEQYF.